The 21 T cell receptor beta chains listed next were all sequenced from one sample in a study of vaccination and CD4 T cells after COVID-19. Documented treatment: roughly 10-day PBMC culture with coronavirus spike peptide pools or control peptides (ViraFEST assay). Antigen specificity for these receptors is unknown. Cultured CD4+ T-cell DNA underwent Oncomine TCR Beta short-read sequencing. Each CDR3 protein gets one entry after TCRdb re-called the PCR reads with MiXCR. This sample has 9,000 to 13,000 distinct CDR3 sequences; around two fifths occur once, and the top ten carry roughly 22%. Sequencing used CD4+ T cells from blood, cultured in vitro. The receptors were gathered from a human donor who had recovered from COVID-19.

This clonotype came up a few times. CDR3 in amino acids: CASSNYEGVSSYEQYF. CDR3 sequence (DNA): TGTGCCAGCAGCAACTATGAGGGGGTCAGCTCCTACGAGCAGTACTTC. The rearrangement joins TRBV7-9 to TRBJ2-7; perhaps TRBD1 as D (6 bases). Germline V gene data show CDR1 as SEHNR and CDR2 as FQNEAQ (reference sequence). The CDR3 spans 16 residues. Trimming took 5 bases from V and 0 from J, leaving 17 bases between them.

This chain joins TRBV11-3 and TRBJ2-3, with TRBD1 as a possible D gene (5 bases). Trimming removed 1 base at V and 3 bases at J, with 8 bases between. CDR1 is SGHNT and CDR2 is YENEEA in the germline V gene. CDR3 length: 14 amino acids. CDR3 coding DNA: TGTGCCAGCAGCTTAGCCAGGGTGACAGATACGCAGTATTTT. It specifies CASSLARVTDTQYF.

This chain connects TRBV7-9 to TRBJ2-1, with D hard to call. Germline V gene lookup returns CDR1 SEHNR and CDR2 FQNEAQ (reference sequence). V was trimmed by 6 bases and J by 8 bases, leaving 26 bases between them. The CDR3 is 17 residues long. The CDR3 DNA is TGTGCCAGCAGTTTTGCCAAGGTGGGGATAGGGTCGTATGAGCAGTTCTTC. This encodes CASSFAKVGIGSYEQFF.

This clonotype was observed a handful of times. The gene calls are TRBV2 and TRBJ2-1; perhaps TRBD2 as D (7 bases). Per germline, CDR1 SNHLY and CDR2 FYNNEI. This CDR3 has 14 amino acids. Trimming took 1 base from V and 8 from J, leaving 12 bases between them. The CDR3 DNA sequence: TGTGCCAGCAGTGAAGTGGGGGGGGGCGATGAGCAGTTCTTC. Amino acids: CASSEVGGGDEQFF. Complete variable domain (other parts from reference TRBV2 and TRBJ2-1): EPEVTQTPSHQVTQMGQEVILRCVPISNHLYFYWYRQILGQKVEFLVSFYNNEISEKSEIFDDQFSVERPDGSNFTLKIRSTKLEDSAMYFCASSEVGGGDEQFFGPGTRLTVL.

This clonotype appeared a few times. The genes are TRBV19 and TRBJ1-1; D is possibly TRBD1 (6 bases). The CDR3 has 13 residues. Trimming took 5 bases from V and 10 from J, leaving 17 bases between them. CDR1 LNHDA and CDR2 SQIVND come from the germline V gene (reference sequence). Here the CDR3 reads CASSSTSTGGAFF. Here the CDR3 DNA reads TGTGCCAGTAGTTCCACTTCGACAGGCGGAGCTTTCTTT.

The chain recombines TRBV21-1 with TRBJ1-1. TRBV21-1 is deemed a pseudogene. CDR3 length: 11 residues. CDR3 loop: CASIQYTEAFF. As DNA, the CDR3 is TGTGCCAGCATCCAATACACTGAAGCTTTCTTT.

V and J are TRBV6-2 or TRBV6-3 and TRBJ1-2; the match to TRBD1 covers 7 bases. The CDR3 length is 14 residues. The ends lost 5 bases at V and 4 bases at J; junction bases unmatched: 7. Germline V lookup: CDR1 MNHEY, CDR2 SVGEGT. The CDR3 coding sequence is TGTGCCAGCAGTAAAAGGGGGCAGGGCTATGGCTACACCTTC. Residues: CASSKRGQGYGYTF.

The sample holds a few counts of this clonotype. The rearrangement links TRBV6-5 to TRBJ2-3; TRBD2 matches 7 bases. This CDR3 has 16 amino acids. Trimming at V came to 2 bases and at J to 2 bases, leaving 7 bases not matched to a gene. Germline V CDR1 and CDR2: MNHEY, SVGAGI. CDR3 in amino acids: CASSYGSSGSTDTQYF. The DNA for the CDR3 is TGTGCCAGCAGTTACGGGTCTAGCGGATCCACAGATACGCAGTATTTT.

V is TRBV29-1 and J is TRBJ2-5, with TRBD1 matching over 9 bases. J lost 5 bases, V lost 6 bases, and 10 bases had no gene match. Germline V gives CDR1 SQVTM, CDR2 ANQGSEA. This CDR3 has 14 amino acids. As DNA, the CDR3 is TGCAGCGTGGGGGACAGGGTGGGCGTGGAGACCCAGTACTTC. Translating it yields CSVGDRVGVETQYF.

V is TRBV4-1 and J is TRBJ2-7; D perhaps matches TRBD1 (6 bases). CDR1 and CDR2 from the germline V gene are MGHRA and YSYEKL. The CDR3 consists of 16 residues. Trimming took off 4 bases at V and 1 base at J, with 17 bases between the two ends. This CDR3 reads CASSPVQGKSSYEQYF. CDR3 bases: TGCGCCAGCAGCCCAGTACAGGGAAAGAGTTCCTACGAGCAGTACTTC.

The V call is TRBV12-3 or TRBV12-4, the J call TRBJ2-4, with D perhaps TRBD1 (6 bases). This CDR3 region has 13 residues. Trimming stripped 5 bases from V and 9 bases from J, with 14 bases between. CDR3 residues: CASSREIRGIQYF. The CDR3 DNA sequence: TGTGCCAGCAGTAGGGAGATCAGGGGCATTCAGTACTTC.

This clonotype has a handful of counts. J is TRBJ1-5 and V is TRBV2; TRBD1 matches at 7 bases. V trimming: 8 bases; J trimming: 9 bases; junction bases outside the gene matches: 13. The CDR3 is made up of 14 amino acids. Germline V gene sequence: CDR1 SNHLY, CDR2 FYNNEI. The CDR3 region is CASAIGTESWPQHF. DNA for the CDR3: TGTGCCAGCGCTATTGGGACAGAATCTTGGCCCCAGCATTTT.

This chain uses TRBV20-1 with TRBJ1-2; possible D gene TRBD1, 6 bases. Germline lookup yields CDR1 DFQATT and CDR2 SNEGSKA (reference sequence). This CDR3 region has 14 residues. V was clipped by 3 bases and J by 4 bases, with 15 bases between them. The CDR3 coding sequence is TGCAGTGCTAGGGAAACAGGGTTAGGCTATGGCTACACCTTC. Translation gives CSARETGLGYGYTF.

The DNA of the CDR3 is TGCAGTGCTACCCTCAGGGCCAGGGGTACTGAAGCTTTCTTT. Protein sequence: CSATLRARGTEAFF. J is TRBJ1-1 and V is TRBV20-1, with D possibly TRBD1 on 6 matching bases. CDR3 length: 14 amino acids. Germline V gene sequence: CDR1 DFQATT, CDR2 SNEGSKA (reference sequence). V was trimmed by 4 bases and J by 5 bases, leaving 17 bases between them.

CDR3 region: CATSDSTGTGAYNEQFF. CDR3 nucleotide sequence: TGTGCCACCAGTGACTCTACCGGGACAGGGGCCTACAATGAGCAGTTCTTC. The V and J genes are TRBV24-1 and TRBJ2-1; TRBD1 aligns across 10 bases. This CDR3 region has 17 residues. Germline CDR1 reads KGHDR; CDR2 reads SFDVKD. V lost 4 bases, J lost 2 bases, and 7 bases stayed unmatched.

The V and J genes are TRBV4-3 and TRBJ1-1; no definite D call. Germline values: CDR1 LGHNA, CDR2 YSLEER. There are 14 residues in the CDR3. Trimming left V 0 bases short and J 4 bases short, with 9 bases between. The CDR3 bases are TGCGCCAGCAGCCAAGATCTCCGGGGCACTGAAGCTTTCTTT. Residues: CASSQDLRGTEAFF.

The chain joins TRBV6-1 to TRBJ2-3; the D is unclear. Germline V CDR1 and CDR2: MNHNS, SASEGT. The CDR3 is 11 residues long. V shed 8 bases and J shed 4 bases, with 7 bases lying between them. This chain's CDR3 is CASRRSDTQYF. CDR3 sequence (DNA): TGTGCCAGCCGCCGTTCAGATACGCAGTATTTT.

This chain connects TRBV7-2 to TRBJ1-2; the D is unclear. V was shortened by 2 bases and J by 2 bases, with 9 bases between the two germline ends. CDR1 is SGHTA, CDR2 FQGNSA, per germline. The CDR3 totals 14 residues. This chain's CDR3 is CASSLMGSNYGYTF. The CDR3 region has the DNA TGTGCCAGCAGCTTAATGGGCAGCAACTATGGCTACACCTTC.

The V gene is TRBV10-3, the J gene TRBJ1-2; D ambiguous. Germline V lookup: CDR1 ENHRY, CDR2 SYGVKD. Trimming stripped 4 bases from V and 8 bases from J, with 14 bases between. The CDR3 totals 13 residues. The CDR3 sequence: CAISGPPAEGYTF. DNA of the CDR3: TGTGCCATCAGTGGTCCCCCGGCGGAGGGCTACACCTTC.

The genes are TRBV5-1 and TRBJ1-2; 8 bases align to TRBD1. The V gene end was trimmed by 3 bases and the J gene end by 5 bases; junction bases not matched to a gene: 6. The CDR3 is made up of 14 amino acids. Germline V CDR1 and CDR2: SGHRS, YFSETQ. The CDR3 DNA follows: TGCGCCAGCAGCTCAGGACAGGGAGAGTATGGCTACACCTTC. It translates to CASSSGQGEYGYTF.

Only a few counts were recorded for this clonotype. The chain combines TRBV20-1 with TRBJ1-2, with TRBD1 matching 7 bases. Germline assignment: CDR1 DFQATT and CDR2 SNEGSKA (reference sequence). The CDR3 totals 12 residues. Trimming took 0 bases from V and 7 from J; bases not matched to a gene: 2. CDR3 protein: CSAREGGGGYTF. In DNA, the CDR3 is TGCAGTGCTAGAGAAGGGGGCGGTGGCTACACCTTC.